The 4 T cell receptor beta chains listed next were all sequenced from one sample in a study of Ad26.COV2.S vaccination and SARS-CoV-2 variants. Treatment given: roughly 19 received Ad26.COV2.S at low or high dose, single or two shots; about 5 received placebo; per-sample allocation not given. Day 63 after the first vaccine or placebo injection was the time point for sampling. The protocol was immunoSEQ multiplex PCR, while the TCRdb copy is restricted to in-frame clones and leaves out a portion. The sample records about 460,000 clones, about 89% being singletons. The starting material was peripheral blood, obtained in a trial of Ad26.COV2.S vaccine versus placebo. The receptors were gathered from a person between 18 and 65 years old who received the Ad26.COV2.S COVID-19 vaccine or a placebo.

The chain has TRBV19 and TRBJ2-1, with 12 positions matching TRBD2. This CDR3 comprises 16 residues. Germline assignment: CDR1 LNHDA and CDR2 SQIVND (reference sequence). V was pared by 5 bases and J by 10 bases, with 12 bases of the junction left unmatched. The CDR3 reads CASSAQGLAGTSEQFF. CDR3 nucleotides: TGTGCCAGTAGTGCACAAGGACTAGCGGGGACGTCGGAGCAGTTCTTC.

The chain employs TRBV19 and TRBJ1-5; a weak D match, TRBD1 (5 bases). The CDR3 contains 16 residues. V lost 10 bases and J 0 bases, leaving 19 bases between the germline ends. In germline, CDR1 is LNHDA, CDR2 SQIVND (reference sequence). The CDR3 spells CATQSQAGYSNQPQHF. For the CDR3, the DNA is TGTGCCACTCAGTCTCAGGCAGGGTATAGCAATCAGCCCCAGCATTTT. Combining the CDR3 with reference TRBV19 and TRBJ1-5 gives the whole variable domain DGGITQSPKYLFRKEGQNVTLSCEQNLNHDAMYWYRQDPGQGLRLIYYSQIVNDFQKGDIAEGYSVSREKKESFPLTVTSAQKNPTAFYLCATQSQAGYSNQPQHFGDGTRLSIL.

This chain uses TRBV15 with TRBJ1-5; D is unclear. There are 15 residues in the CDR3. Germline V lookup: CDR1 LNHNV, CDR2 YYDKDF (reference sequence). V lost 1 base and J 7 bases, leaving 14 bases between the germline ends. CDR3 nucleotide sequence: TGTGCCACCAGCAGAGTAATAGGACTCGGGCAGCCCCAGCATTTT. Residues: CATSRVIGLGQPQHF.

The rearrangement links TRBV5-1 to TRBJ1-2, with D tentatively TRBD1 (5 bases). The CDR3 has 13 residues. V shed 3 bases and J shed 5 bases, with 11 bases lying between them. Germline V lookup: CDR1 SGHRS, CDR2 YFSETQ. CDR3 DNA: TGCGCCAGCAGCTACACAGGTGAATATGGCTACACCTTC. It translates to CASSYTGEYGYTF.